This T cell receptor beta chain was documented in a study of molecular identifiers for immune sequencing clone quantification. Study findings and constraints: Identical barcode-sharing TCR molecules could lead to underestimated sizes for highly expanded clones.

TCRdb used MiXCR to reprocess the PCR reads, holding one entry per CDR3 protein. The table lists approximately 97,000 distinct CDR3 sequences, 20% to 25% of them singletons, with around 1% in the top ten. This clonotype was counted between two and nine times. No antigen is known for it. Every naive CD8 library was made from between about 18,000 and 1,100,000 sorted cells with 10%, 30% or 50% RNA. The authors sorted naive CD8 T cells as CD8+CD4-CCR7+CD45RA+. Material for sequencing was naive CD8+ T cells from blood, with Jurkat cell RNA spiked in. Subset in this sample: FACS-sorted CD8+CD4-CCR7+CD45RA+ naive T cells. The clonotype originates from a human donor in good health. Some libraries in this study had Jurkat cell RNA spiked in.

CDR3 residues: CASSPGQSGANVLTF. CDR3 bases: TGTGCCAGCAGCCCCGGACAGTCTGGGGCCAACGTCCTGACTTTC. The chain couples TRBV6-2 or TRBV6-3 to TRBJ2-6; the D gene is possibly TRBD1 (6 bases). Germline CDR1 is MNHEY and CDR2 is SVGEGT. V was cut by 6 bases and J by 1 base, with 10 bases left in between. The length of the CDR3 is 15 residues.